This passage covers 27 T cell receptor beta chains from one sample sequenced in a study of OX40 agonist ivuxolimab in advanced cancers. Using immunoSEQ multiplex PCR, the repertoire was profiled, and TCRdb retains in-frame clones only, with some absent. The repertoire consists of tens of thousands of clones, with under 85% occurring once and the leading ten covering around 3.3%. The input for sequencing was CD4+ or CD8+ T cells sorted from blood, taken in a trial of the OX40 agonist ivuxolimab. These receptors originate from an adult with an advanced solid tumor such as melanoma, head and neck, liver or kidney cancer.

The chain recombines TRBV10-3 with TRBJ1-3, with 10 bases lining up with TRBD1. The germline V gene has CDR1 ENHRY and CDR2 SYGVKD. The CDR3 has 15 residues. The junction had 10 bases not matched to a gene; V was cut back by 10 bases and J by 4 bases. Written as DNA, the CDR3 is TGTGCCACGTCTTTGGGACAGGGGCAAGGAAACACCATATATTTT. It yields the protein CATSLGQGQGNTIYF.

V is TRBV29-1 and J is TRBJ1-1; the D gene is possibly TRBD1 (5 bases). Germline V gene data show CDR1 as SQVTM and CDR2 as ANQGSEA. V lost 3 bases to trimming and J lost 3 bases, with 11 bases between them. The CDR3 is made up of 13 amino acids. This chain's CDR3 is CSVDRGDYTEAFF. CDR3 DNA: TGCAGCGTTGACCGGGGGGATTACACTGAAGCTTTCTTT.

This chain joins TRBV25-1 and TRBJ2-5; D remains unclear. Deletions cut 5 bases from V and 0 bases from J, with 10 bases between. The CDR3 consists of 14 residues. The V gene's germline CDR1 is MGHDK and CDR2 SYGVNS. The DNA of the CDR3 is TGTGCCAGCAGTTTGCAGTCGTACCAAGAGACCCAGTACTTC. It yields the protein CASSLQSYQETQYF.

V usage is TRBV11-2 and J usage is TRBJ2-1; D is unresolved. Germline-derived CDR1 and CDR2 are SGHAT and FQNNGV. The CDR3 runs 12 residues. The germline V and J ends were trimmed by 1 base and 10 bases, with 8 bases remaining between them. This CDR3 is CASSLGRREQFF. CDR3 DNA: TGTGCCAGCAGCTTAGGCCGCAGGGAGCAGTTCTTC. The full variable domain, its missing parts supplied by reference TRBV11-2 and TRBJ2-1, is EAGVAQSPRYKIIEKRQSVAFWCNPISGHATLYWYQQILGQGPKLLIQFQNNGVVDDSQLPKDRFSAERLKGVDSTLKIQPAKLEDSAVYLCASSLGRREQFFGPGTRLTVL.

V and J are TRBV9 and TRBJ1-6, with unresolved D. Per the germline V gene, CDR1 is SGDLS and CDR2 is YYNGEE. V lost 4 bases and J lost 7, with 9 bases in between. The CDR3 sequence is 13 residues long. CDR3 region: CASSPTPNSPLHF. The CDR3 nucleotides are TGTGCCAGCAGCCCAACCCCCAATTCACCCCTCCACTTT.

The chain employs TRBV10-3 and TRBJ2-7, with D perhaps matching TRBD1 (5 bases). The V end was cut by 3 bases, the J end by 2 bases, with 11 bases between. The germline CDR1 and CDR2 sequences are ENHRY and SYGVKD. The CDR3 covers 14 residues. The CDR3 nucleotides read TGTGCCATCAGTGACAGGGTTGGTGCCTACGAGCAGTACTTC. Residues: CAISDRVGAYEQYF.

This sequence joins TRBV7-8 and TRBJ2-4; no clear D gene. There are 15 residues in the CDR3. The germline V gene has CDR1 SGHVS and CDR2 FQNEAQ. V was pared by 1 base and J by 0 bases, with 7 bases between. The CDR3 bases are TGTGCCAGCAGCTTAGGCACAGCAGCCAAAAACATTCAGTACTTC. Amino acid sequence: CASSLGTAAKNIQYF.

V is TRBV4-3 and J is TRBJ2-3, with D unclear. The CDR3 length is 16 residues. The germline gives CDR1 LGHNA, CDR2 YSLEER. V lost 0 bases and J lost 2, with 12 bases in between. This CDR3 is CASSQDLLRNTDTQYF. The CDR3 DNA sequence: TGCGCCAGCAGCCAAGATTTACTACGGAACACAGATACGCAGTATTTT.

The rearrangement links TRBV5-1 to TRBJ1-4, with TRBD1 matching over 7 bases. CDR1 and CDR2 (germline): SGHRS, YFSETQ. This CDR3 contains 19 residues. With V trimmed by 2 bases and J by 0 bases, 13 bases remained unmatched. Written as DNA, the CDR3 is TGCGCCAGCAGCTTTGACAGGGTAGCCCCCAGCTCAACTAATGAAAAACTGTTTTTT. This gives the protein CASSFDRVAPSSTNEKLFF.

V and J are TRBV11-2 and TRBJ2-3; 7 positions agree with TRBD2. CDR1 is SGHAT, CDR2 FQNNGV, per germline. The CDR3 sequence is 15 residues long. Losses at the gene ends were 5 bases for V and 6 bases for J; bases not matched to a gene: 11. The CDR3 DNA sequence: TGTGCCAGCAGCCCTTGGGCGGGGGTGGTGGATACGCAGTATTTT. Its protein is CASSPWAGVVDTQYF.

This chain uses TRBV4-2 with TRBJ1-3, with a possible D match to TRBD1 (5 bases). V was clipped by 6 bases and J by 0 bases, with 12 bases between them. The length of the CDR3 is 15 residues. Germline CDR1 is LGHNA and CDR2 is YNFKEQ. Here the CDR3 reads CASRTAHRSGNTIYF. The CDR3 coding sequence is TGTGCCAGCAGGACAGCCCATCGCTCTGGAAACACCATATATTTT.

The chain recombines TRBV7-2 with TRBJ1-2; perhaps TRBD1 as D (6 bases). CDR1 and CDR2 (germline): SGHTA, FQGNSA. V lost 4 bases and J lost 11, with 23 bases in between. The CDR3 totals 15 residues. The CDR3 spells CASSWGPIEQGRYTF. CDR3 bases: TGTGCCAGCAGCTGGGGGCCAATCGAGCAGGGGAGATACACCTTC.

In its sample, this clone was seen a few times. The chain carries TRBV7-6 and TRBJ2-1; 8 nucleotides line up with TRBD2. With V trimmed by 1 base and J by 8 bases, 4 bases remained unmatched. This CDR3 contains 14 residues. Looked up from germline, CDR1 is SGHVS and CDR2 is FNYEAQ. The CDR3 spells CASSLVGGADEQFF. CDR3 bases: TGTGCCAGCAGCTTAGTCGGGGGGGCGGATGAGCAGTTCTTC.

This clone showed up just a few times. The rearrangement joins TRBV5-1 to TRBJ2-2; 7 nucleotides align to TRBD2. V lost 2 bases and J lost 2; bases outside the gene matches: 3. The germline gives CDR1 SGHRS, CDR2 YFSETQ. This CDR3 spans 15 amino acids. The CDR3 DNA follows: TGCGCCAGCAGCTTCGGGGGGAGTAACACCGGGGAGCTGTTTTTT. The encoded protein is CASSFGGSNTGELFF.

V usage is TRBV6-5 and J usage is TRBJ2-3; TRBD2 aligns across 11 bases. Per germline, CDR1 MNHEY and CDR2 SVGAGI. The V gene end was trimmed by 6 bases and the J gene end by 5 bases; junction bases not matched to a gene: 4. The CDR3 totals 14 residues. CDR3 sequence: CASRRSGGGDTQYF. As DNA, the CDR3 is TGTGCCAGCAGACGTAGCGGGGGGGGAGATACGCAGTATTTT.

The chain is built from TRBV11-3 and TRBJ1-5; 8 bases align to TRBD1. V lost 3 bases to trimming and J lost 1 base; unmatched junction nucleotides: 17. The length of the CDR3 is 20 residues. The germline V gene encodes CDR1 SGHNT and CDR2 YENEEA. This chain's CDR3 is CASSFDTDRDGAYSNQPQHF. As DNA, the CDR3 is TGTGCCAGCAGCTTCGATACGGACAGGGATGGGGCTTACAGCAATCAGCCCCAGCATTTT.

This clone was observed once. Here the CDR3 reads CASSDGLYEQYF. CDR3 in DNA: TGTGCCAGCAGCGACGGATTATACGAGCAGTACTTC. The rearrangement links TRBV9 to TRBJ2-7; D is unresolved. The CDR3 sequence is 12 residues long. Trimming removed 3 bases at V and 4 bases at J, with 8 bases between. CDR1 SGDLS and CDR2 YYNGEE come from the germline V gene.

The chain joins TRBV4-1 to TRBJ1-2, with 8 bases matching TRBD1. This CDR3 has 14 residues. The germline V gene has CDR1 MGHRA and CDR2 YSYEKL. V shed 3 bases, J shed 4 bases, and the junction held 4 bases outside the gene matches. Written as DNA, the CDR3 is TGCGCCAGCAGCCACAGGGGGCGCGGCTATGGCTACACCTTC. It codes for CASSHRGRGYGYTF.

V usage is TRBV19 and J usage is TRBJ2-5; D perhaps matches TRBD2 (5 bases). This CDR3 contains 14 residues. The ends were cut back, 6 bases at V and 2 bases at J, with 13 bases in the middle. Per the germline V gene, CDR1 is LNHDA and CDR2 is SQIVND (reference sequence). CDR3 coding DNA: TGTGCCAGTAGAGAGACGGGGAAACAAGAGACCCAGTACTTC. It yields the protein CASRETGKQETQYF.

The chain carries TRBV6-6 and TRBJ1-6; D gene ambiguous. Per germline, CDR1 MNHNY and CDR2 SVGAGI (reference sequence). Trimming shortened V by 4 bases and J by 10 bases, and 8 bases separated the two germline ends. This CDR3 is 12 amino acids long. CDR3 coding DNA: TGTGCCAGCAGTTCACTAGAATCACCCCTCCACTTT. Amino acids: CASSSLESPLHF.

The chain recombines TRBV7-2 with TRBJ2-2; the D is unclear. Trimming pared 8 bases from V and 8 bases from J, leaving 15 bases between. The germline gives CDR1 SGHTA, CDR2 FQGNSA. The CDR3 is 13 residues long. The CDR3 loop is CASGKVTSGELFF. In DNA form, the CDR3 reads TGTGCCAGCGGGAAGGTCACGAGTGGGGAGCTGTTTTTT. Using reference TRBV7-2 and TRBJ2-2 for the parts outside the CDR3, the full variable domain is GAGVSQSPSNKVTEKGKDVELRCDPISGHTALYWYRQSLGQGLEFLIYFQGNSAPDKSGLPSDRFSAERTGGSVSTLTIQRTQQEDSAVYLCASGKVTSGELFFGEGSRLTVL.

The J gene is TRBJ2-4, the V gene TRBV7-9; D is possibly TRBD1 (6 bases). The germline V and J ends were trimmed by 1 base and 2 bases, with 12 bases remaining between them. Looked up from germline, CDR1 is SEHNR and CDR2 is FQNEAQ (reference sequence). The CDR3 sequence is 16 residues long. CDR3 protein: CASSLGGLRSKNIQYF. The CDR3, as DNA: TGTGCCAGCAGCTTAGGGGGGCTTCGTTCCAAAAACATTCAGTACTTC.

CDR3 residues: CASSPWGADTQYF. CDR3 sequence (DNA): TGCGCCAGCAGCCCCTGGGGGGCAGATACGCAGTATTTT. V gene TRBV5-1 combines with J gene TRBJ2-3; D is perhaps TRBD2 (6 bases). Looked up from germline, CDR1 is SGHRS and CDR2 is YFSETQ. The CDR3 is 13 residues long. Trimming shortened V by 4 bases and J by 4 bases, and 10 bases separated the two germline ends. The whole variable domain, filled in from reference TRBV5-1 and TRBJ2-3, reads KAGVTQTPRYLIKTRGQQVTLSCSPISGHRSVSWYQQTPGQGLQFLFEYFSETQRNKGNFPGRFSGRQFSNSRSEMNVSTLELGDSALYLCASSPWGADTQYFGPGTRLTVL.

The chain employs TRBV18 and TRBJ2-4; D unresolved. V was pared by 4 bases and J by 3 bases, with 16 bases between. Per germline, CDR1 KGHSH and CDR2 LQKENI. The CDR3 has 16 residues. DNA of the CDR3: TGTGCCAGCTCACACGGATCCCAAGGTAGCAAAAACATTCAGTACTTC. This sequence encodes CASSHGSQGSKNIQYF.

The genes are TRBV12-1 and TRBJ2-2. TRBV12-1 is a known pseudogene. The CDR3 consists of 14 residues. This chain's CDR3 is CASSLDVSTGELFF. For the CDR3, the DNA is TGTGCCAGCAGCTTGGACGTTAGCACCGGGGAGCTGTTTTTT.

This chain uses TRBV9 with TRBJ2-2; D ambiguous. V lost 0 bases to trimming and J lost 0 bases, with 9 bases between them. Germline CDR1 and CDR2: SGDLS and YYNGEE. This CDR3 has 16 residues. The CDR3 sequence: CASSVEAGPNTGELFF. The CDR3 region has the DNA TGTGCCAGCAGCGTAGAGGCAGGACCGAACACCGGGGAGCTGTTTTTT.

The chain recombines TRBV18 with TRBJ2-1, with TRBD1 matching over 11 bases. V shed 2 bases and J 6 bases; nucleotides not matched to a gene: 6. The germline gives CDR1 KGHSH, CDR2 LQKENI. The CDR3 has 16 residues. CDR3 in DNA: TGTGCCAGCTCACCAGTTGCCGGGACAGGGGGCAATGAGCAGTTCTTC. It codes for CASSPVAGTGGNEQFF.